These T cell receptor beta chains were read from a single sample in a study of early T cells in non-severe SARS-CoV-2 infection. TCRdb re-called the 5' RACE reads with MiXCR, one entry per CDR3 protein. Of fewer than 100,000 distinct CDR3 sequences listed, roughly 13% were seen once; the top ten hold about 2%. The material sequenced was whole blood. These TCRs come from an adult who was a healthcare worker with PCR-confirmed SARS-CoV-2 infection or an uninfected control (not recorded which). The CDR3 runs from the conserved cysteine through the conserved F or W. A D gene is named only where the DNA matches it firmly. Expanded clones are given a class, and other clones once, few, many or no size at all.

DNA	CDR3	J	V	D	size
TGTGCCAGCAGCTTAGCGGGGGTAGGACAAGAGACCCAGTACTTC	CASSLAGVGQETQYF	TRBJ2-5	TRBV7-2	NA	many
TGTGCCAGCAGTTCCCAGCCGGCAGATACGCAGTATTTT	CASSSQPADTQYF	TRBJ2-3	TRBV6-2/TRBV6-3	NA	NA
TGTGCCAGCAGCTTGATGGGCCCCGCTCCCTACGAGCAGTACTTC	CASSLMGPAPYEQYF	TRBJ2-7	TRBV5-6	NA	many
TGTGCCTCCCGGACCCTCGGTCAGTCCCAGCATTTT	CASRTLGQSQHF	TRBJ1-5	TRBV28	NA	NA
TGCGCCAGCAGCCCCAGCCCAATGGGTAACTATGGCTACACCTTC	CASSPSPMGNYGYTF	TRBJ1-2	TRBV5-1	NA	NA
TGCAGTGCCACCGCCCAGGGTGCTGTTTATGGCTACACCTTC	CSATAQGAVYGYTF	TRBJ1-2	TRBV20-1	NA	NA
TGCAGTGCTAGAGGGGCAGGGTTCAATCAGCCCCAGCATTTT	CSARGAGFNQPQHF	TRBJ1-5	TRBV20-1	NA	many
TGCAGCGTTGCTTTGGTAGATGAGCAGTTCTTC	CSVALVDEQFF	TRBJ2-1	TRBV29-1	NA	NA
TGTGCCAGCAAGGCTAGCACAGATACGCAGTATTTT	CASKASTDTQYF	TRBJ2-3	TRBV6-5	NA	many
TGTGCCAGCAGCATGACAGGGGGTTTGACTGAAGCTTTCTTT	CASSMTGGLTEAFF	TRBJ1-1	TRBV28	TRBD1	NA
TGTGCCAGCAGCCCCACAGGCTCCTACGAGCAGTACTTC	CASSPTGSYEQYF	TRBJ2-7	TRBV6-2/TRBV6-3	NA	NA
TGTGCCAGCAGTACCCAGGGGGCCAACACCGGGGAGCTGTTTTTT	CASSTQGANTGELFF	TRBJ2-2	TRBV2	TRBD1	many
TGTGCCAGCAGCCTCGGAGTCCCGAGCTCCTATAATTCACCCCTCCACTTT	CASSLGVPSSYNSPLHF	TRBJ1-6	TRBV4-2	NA	few
TGCAGCGTTTTATTGGACAGCTTTTACGAGCAGTACTTC	CSVLLDSFYEQYF	TRBJ2-7	TRBV29-1	NA	NA
TGTGCCAGCAGCTCGATGCGGACAGGGGGGACTGAAGCTTTCTTT	CASSSMRTGGTEAFF	TRBJ1-1	TRBV7-9	TRBD1	NA
TGTGCCAGCAGTTTATCGCTGGGGTTGAACACTGAAGCTTTCTTT	CASSLSLGLNTEAFF	TRBJ1-1	TRBV28	NA	few
TGCGCCAGCAGCCAACCAACGGGGGGGTCCTACAATGAGCAGTTCTTC	CASSQPTGGSYNEQFF	TRBJ2-1	TRBV4-1	TRBD2	once
TGTGCCAGCAGTTACTTGTCGGGCCCAAGGGCAGATACGCAGTATTTT	CASSYLSGPRADTQYF	TRBJ2-3	TRBV6-6	NA	NA
TGTGCCAGCAGCTTAGCGGAAACAGCTTACAATGAGCAGTTCTTC	CASSLAETAYNEQFF	TRBJ2-1	TRBV7-2	NA	many
TGCGCCAGCAGCCATAGGACGGATAACTATGGCTACACCTTC	CASSHRTDNYGYTF	TRBJ1-2	TRBV4-3	NA	NA
TGCGCCAGCAGCCAAGCTAGCGGGGGGGAGCAGTTCTTC	CASSQASGGEQFF	TRBJ2-1	TRBV4-3	TRBD2	few
TGTGCCAGCAGTGCTGAGGAGGGTAGCAATCAGCCCCAGCATTTT	CASSAEEGSNQPQHF	TRBJ1-5	TRBV2	NA	many
TGTGCCAGCAGCTCCGTTCCGAACACTGAAGCTTTCTTT	CASSSVPNTEAFF	TRBJ1-1	TRBV11-2	NA	NA
TGTGCCAGCAGCTCCTGGACAGGGGGCGACGAGCAGTACTTC	CASSSWTGGDEQYF	TRBJ2-7	TRBV7-9	TRBD1	many
TGTGCCAGCAGCCGGGACAGGACCCCGGGCTACACCTTC	CASSRDRTPGYTF	TRBJ1-2	TRBV7-9	TRBD1	NA
TGTGCCAGCAGCCCAATTGGGGACCCGAAACACAATGAGCAGTTCTTC	CASSPIGDPKHNEQFF	TRBJ2-1	TRBV27	NA	few
TGTGCCAGCAGCTTTGGGACGACAGCAACTAATGAAAAACTGTTTTTT	CASSFGTTATNEKLFF	TRBJ1-4	TRBV7-2	NA	NA
TGTGCCAGCAGCCTGAGAATCGGTCCGGGCCGGCAGTACAATGAGCAGTTCTTC	CASSLRIGPGRQYNEQFF	TRBJ2-1	TRBV5-5	NA	few
TGTGCCAGCAGCTCGAGTCACGGCCCGGCCACCGGGGAGCTGTTTTTT	CASSSSHGPATGELFF	TRBJ2-2	TRBV5-4	NA	NA
TGCGCCAGCAGCAACGGAGGATTCACAGATACGCAGTATTTT	CASSNGGFTDTQYF	TRBJ2-3	TRBV5-1	NA	few
TGTGCCAGCTTTGCTCTGAGCCTAGAGACCCAGTACTTC	CASFALSLETQYF	TRBJ2-5	TRBV7-8	NA	NA
TGTGCCAGCAGCTCCCACGGGAGCTTCCAAGAGACCCAGTACTTC	CASSSHGSFQETQYF	TRBJ2-5	TRBV7-2	NA	many
TGTGCCAGCAGTTTGCCCTCCCCCCGGGACAGGGGCACTGAAGCTTTCTTT	CASSLPSPRDRGTEAFF	TRBJ1-1	TRBV28	TRBD1	many
TGTGCCAGCAGCCTAGTCTTAATCCCTGGCTACACCTTC	CASSLVLIPGYTF	TRBJ1-2	TRBV7-2	NA	NA
TGCAGTGCGAGCCCCCCCTCCTACAATGAGCAGTTCTTC	CSASPPSYNEQFF	TRBJ2-1	TRBV20-1	NA	many
TGTGCCAGCAGCGTAGATACCGATAATTCACCCCTCCACTTT	CASSVDTDNSPLHF	TRBJ1-6	TRBV9	NA	NA
TGCAGTGCCCCCGGGATCAATGAGCAGTTCTTC	CSAPGINEQFF	TRBJ2-1	TRBV20-1	NA	many
TGTGCCAGCTCACCAACGGGACAGGGGGGCAATGAGCAGTTCTTC	CASSPTGQGGNEQFF	TRBJ2-1	TRBV18	TRBD1	NA
TGTGCCAGCAGTTCCAGATCAGATACGCAGTATTTT	CASSSRSDTQYF	TRBJ2-3	TRBV28	NA	many
TGTGCCAGCACCCCCCCGGGACATCCCCAAGAGACCCAGTACTTC	CASTPPGHPQETQYF	TRBJ2-5	TRBV3-1	NA	few
TGCGCCAGCGATACGGGACAGAGGAACACTGAAGCTTTCTTT	CASDTGQRNTEAFF	TRBJ1-1	TRBV5-1	TRBD1	NA
TGCAGTGCTAGTAAGGGTCGCGGGGGGGTAACCTACGATCAGTACTTC	CSASKGRGGVTYDQYF	TRBJ2-7	TRBV20-1	TRBD2	many
TGTGCCAGCAGCTCCAGACAGGGAGGCACCGGGGAGCTGTTTTTT	CASSSRQGGTGELFF	TRBJ2-2	TRBV7-6	NA	NA
TGTGCCAGCAGTCGTAACGGGGCGTTTGGCACTGAAGCTTTCTTT	CASSRNGAFGTEAFF	TRBJ1-1	TRBV6-5	NA	NA
TGTGCCAGTAGTATCCGGGCCGGGGTTCAGCCCCAGCATTTT	CASSIRAGVQPQHF	TRBJ1-5	TRBV19	NA	many
TGTGCCAGCAGTTACATCCAGGGCACCGGGGAGCTGTTTTTT	CASSYIQGTGELFF	TRBJ2-2	TRBV6-5	NA	NA